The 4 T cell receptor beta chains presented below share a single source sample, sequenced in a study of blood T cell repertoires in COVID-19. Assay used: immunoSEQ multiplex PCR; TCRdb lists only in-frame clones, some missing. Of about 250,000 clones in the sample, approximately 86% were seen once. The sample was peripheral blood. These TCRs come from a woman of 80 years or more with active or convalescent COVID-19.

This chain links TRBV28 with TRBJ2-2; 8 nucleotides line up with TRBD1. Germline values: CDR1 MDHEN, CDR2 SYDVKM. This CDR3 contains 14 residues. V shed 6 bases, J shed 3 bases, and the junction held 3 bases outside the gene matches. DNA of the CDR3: TGTGCCAGCAGGTCGGGACAGGACACCGGGGAGCTGTTTTTT. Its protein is CASRSGQDTGELFF.

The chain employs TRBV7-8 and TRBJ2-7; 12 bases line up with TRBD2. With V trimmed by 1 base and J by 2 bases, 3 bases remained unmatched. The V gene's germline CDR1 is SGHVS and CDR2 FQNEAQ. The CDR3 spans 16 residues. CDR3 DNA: TGTGCCAGCAGCTTAGGACTAGCGGGGGAGACCTACGAGCAGTACTTC. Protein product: CASSLGLAGETYEQYF.

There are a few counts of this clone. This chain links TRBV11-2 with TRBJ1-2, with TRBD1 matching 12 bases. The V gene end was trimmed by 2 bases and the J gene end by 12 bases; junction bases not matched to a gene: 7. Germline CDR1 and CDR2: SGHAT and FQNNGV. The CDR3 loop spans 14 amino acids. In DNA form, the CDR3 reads TGTGCCAGCAGCTTAAACGCGGGACAGGGGGCCGACACCTTC. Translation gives CASSLNAGQGADTF.

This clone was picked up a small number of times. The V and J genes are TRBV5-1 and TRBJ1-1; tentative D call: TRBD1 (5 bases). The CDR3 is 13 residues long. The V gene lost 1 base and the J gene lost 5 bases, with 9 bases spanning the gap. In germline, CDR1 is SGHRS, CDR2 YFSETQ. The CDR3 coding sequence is TGCGCCAGCAGCTTGTCAAGGGGAACTGAAGCTTTCTTT. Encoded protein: CASSLSRGTEAFF.